The 5 T cell receptor beta chains below come from one sample, sequenced in a study of identical twins. TCRdb ran MiXCR on the 5' RACE reads and lists one entry per CDR3 protein. The sample consists of approximately 700,000 distinct CDR3 sequences, around a sixth of them appearing once. In addition, the sample was reused for a study of T cells expressing NK-cell markers.

The sequencing input was PBMCs. These receptors came from a woman aged 18 to 35 in good health.

This clonotype showed up just a few times. The chain links TRBV20-1 to TRBJ2-3; D ambiguous. Trimming removed 0 bases from V and 2 bases from J, with 12 bases in between. The germline V gene has CDR1 DFQATT and CDR2 SNEGSKA (reference sequence). The CDR3 covers 15 residues. CDR3 bases: TGCAGTGCTAGAGATTGGTGGAGAGCCACAGATACGCAGTATTTT. Translating it yields CSARDWWRATDTQYF.

The chain carries TRBV29-1 and TRBJ2-2; D gene unclear. Trimming took 5 bases from V and 6 from J, leaving 7 bases between them. The CDR3 is made up of 11 amino acids. Germline V gene lookup returns CDR1 SQVTM and CDR2 ANQGSEA. The chain's CDR3 is CSVSTAGELFF. The DNA of the CDR3 is TGCAGCGTTTCCACGGCCGGGGAGCTGTTTTTT.

This clonotype has at least ten counts. The genes are TRBV5-1 and TRBJ2-3, with 13 bases that match TRBD2. CDR3 length: 16 amino acids. V lost 3 bases, J lost 1 base, and 2 bases stayed unmatched. Germline V gene sequence: CDR1 SGHRS, CDR2 YFSETQ. The DNA for the CDR3 is TGCGCCAGCAGCTCCGGGACTAGCGGGGGCACAGATACGCAGTATTTT. It codes for CASSSGTSGGTDTQYF.

This clonotype was counted between two and nine times. The V call is TRBV7-9, the J call TRBJ2-5; maybe TRBD1 (6 bases). The CDR3 is 15 residues long. V dropped 8 bases and J dropped 9 bases, with 25 bases sitting between them. The germline V gene encodes CDR1 SEHNR and CDR2 FQNEAQ (reference sequence). The DNA for the CDR3 is TGTGCCAGCTCCCCCACTCTAACAGGGATGGGGGCCCAGTACTTC. Translation gives CASSPTLTGMGAQYF.

This clonotype has only a few counts. The gene calls are TRBV6-5 and TRBJ1-4; 7 nucleotides align to TRBD1. The J segment lost 7 bases and the V segment lost 2 bases, leaving 1 base of the junction unmatched. Germline V gene lookup returns CDR1 MNHEY and CDR2 SVGAGI. This CDR3 comprises 13 residues. The CDR3 reads CASSYNRGEKLFF. CDR3 coding DNA: TGTGCCAGCAGTTACAACAGGGGTGAAAAACTGTTTTTT.